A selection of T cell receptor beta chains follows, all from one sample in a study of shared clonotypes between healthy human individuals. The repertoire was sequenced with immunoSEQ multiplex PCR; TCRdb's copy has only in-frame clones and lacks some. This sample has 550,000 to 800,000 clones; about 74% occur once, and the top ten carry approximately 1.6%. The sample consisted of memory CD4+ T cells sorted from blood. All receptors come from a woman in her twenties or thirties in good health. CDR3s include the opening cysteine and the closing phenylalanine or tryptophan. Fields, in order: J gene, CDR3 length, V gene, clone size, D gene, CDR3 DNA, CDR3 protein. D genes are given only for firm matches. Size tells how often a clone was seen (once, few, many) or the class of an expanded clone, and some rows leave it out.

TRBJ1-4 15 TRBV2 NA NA TGTGCCACCTACTTGGAAAAGGGGACTAATGAAAAACTGTTTTTT CATYLEKGTNEKLFF
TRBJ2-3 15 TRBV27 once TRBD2 TGTGCCAGCAGTGTCCACGGGGGGAGCACAGATACGCAGTATTTT CASSVHGGSTDTQYF
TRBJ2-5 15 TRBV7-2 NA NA TGTGCCAGCAGCCCATATGGACCCCTACAAGAGACCCAGTACTTC CASSPYGPLQETQYF
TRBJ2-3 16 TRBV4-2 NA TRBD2 TGTGCCAGCAGCCAAGAACTAGCGGGAGTTGTGGATACGCAGTATTTT CASSQELAGVVDTQYF
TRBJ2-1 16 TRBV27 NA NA TGTGCCACCCAGCGCGGGGGCGCGCTAGACCCTGTTGAGCAGTTCTTC CATQRGGALDPVEQFF
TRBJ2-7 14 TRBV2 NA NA TGTGCCAGCTCTTCACCTCCGGTGGTCTACGAGCAGTACTTC CASSSPPVVYEQYF
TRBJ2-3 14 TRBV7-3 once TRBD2 TGTGCCAGCAGCTCAGGACTAGTCACAGATACGCAGTATTTT CASSSGLVTDTQYF
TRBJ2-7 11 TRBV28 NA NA TGTGCCAGCAGTTTAAATTACGAGCAGTACTTC CASSLNYEQYF
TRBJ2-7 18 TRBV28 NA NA TGTGCCAGCAGTTTGCATCTAATGGTCCAGGCCCGCCGGAACGAGCAGTACTTC CASSLHLMVQARRNEQYF
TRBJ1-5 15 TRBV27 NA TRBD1 TGTGCCAGCCGAGACAGGGGGTTTGGCAATCAGCCCCAGCATTTT CASRDRGFGNQPQHF
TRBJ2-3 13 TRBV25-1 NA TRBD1 TGTGCCAGCAAGGGGGCTGTCACAGATACGCAGTATTTT CASKGAVTDTQYF
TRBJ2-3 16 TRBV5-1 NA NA TGCGCCAGCAGCTTGGCCGACTACCCTAGCACAGATACGCAGTATTTT CASSLADYPSTDTQYF
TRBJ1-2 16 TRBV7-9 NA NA TGTGCCAGCAGCCCATCCCAGTCCCAAACCGACTATGGCTACACCTTC CASSPSQSQTDYGYTF
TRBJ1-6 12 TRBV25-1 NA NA TGTGCCAGCAGTGAATCCGTTTCACCCCTCCACTTT CASSESVSPLHF
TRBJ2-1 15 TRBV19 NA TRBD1 TGTGCCAGTACCTCCGGGACAGGCTCCTACAATGAGCAGTTCTTC CASTSGTGSYNEQFF
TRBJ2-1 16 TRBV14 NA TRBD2 TGTGCCAGCAGCCAAATGTGGGCGGGAGGGCCTTATGAGCAGTTCTTC CASSQMWAGGPYEQFF
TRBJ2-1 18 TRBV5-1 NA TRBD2 TGCGCCAGCAGCTTGGTGGCTAGCGGGAGGGAGACCTACAATGAGCAGTTCTTC CASSLVASGRETYNEQFF
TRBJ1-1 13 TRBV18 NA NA TGTGCCAGCTCACGTGGGGCGAACACTGAAGCTTTCTTT CASSRGANTEAFF
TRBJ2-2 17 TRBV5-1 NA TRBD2 TGCGCCAGCAGCTCCCTCAGAGGGACTAGCGGCACCGGGGAGCTGTTTTTT CASSSLRGTSGTGELFF
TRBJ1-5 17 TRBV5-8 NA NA TGTGCCAGCAGCGGTCCGACACATCCTTATAGCAATCAGCCCCAGCATTTT CASSGPTHPYSNQPQHF
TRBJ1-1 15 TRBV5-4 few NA TGTGCCAGCAGCCCTGGGGGAAGAATGAACACTGAAGCTTTCTTT CASSPGGRMNTEAFF
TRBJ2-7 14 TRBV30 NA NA TGTGCCTGGAGGCAGGGTCCAGGGCCCCTCGAGCAGTACTTC CAWRQGPGPLEQYF
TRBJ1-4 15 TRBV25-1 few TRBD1 TGTGCCAGCAGTGAGAGGGACAGACTGCATGAAAAACTGTTTTTT CASSERDRLHEKLFF
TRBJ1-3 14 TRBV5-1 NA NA TGCGCCAGCAGCTCTCAGGCGGGTGGAAACACCATATATTTT CASSSQAGGNTIYF
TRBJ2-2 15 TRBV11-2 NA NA TGTGCCAGCAGCTTAAGGGGGTCGTACACCGGGGAGCTGTTTTTT CASSLRGSYTGELFF